The rows below give T cell receptor beta chains drawn from one sample of a study of T cell repertoires in cytomegalovirus infection. One entry per CDR3 protein, called by TCRdb with MiXCR from the reads. The table lists fewer than 300,000 distinct CDR3 sequences, about 23% of them singletons, with approximately 15% in the top ten. The sequenced material came from PBMCs. These receptors came from a human donor in good health (CMV status not recorded). Some clones in this sample may be carry-over from other donors' samples. Both conserved end residues are part of each CDR3. Each record gives: CDR3 length, D gene, clone size, V gene, J gene, CDR3 DNA, CDR3 protein. A D gene is named only where the DNA matches it firmly. Only part of the rows carry a size: once, few, many, or a class if the clone is expanded.

len: 15; d_gene: NA; abundance: many; v_gene: TRBV7-2; j_gene: TRBJ2-1; CDR3nt: TGTGCCAGCAGCTTAGTGCCTAGCCTCGGCTATGAGCAGTTCTTC; CDR3aa: CASSLVPSLGYEQFF
len: 15; d_gene: NA; abundance: many; v_gene: TRBV7-2; j_gene: TRBJ1-4; CDR3nt: TGTGCCAGCAGCCGGTCGGGGGGCTCTAATGAAAAACTGTTTTTT; CDR3aa: CASSRSGGSNEKLFF
len: 14; d_gene: NA; abundance: many; v_gene: TRBV7-2; j_gene: TRBJ2-1; CDR3nt: TGTGCCAGCAGCGCCAGACTAGGACCCAATGAGCAGTTCTTC; CDR3aa: CASSARLGPNEQFF
len: 13; d_gene: NA; abundance: NA; v_gene: TRBV29-1; j_gene: TRBJ2-5; CDR3nt: TGCAGCGTTGTCGGGAAGTACCAAGAGACCCAGTACTTC; CDR3aa: CSVVGKYQETQYF
len: 14; d_gene: NA; abundance: few; v_gene: TRBV7-2; j_gene: TRBJ2-1; CDR3nt: TGTGCCAGCAGCTCAACAGGGTTCGTGGATGAGCAGTTCTTC; CDR3aa: CASSSTGFVDEQFF
len: 13; d_gene: NA; abundance: many; v_gene: TRBV7-2; j_gene: TRBJ2-1; CDR3nt: TGTGCCAGCAGCTTAAGAGGGCCGAATGAGCAGTTCTTC; CDR3aa: CASSLRGPNEQFF
len: 15; d_gene: TRBD1; abundance: many; v_gene: TRBV7-2; j_gene: TRBJ1-2; CDR3nt: TGTGCCATCGACAGGGGCCCACTTCCATTCTATGGCTACACCTTC; CDR3aa: CAIDRGPLPFYGYTF
len: 16; d_gene: TRBD2; abundance: few; v_gene: TRBV28; j_gene: TRBJ2-1; CDR3nt: TGTGCCAGCAGTTGGGTGGGACTATCCGTCTACAATGAGCAGTTCTTC; CDR3aa: CASSWVGLSVYNEQFF
len: 14; d_gene: NA; abundance: many; v_gene: TRBV28; j_gene: TRBJ1-4; CDR3nt: TGTGCCAGCAGTTTAGTAACCGAGAATGAAAAACTGTTTTTT; CDR3aa: CASSLVTENEKLFF
len: 17; d_gene: TRBD1; abundance: few; v_gene: TRBV7-2; j_gene: TRBJ2-5; CDR3nt: TGTGCCAGCAGCCCGCGTCGCCCCGAGACAGGGAAAGAGACCCAGTACTTC; CDR3aa: CASSPRRPETGKETQYF
len: 13; d_gene: NA; abundance: few; v_gene: TRBV20-1; j_gene: TRBJ2-7; CDR3nt: TGCAGTGCTAGAGCCCACGGGCCCTACGAGCAGTACTTC; CDR3aa: CSARAHGPYEQYF
len: 11; d_gene: NA; abundance: NA; v_gene: TRBV29-1; j_gene: TRBJ2-1; CDR3nt: TGCAGCGCCCTTCTAGCAGATGAGCAGTTCTTC; CDR3aa: CSALLADEQFF
len: 16; d_gene: TRBD2; abundance: many; v_gene: TRBV6-5; j_gene: TRBJ2-7; CDR3nt: TGTGCCAGCAGTAAACAGACTAGCGGGAATACCTACGAGCAGTACTTC; CDR3aa: CASSKQTSGNTYEQYF
len: 13; d_gene: NA; abundance: once; v_gene: TRBV20-1; j_gene: TRBJ1-5; CDR3nt: TGCAGTGCTAGAGACAGACCCAGGCAGCCCCAGCATTTT; CDR3aa: CSARDRPRQPQHF
len: 17; d_gene: NA; abundance: NA; v_gene: TRBV2; j_gene: TRBJ2-2; CDR3nt: TGTGCCAGCAGTGAAACGGCAGGGACCCCGAACACCGGGGAGCTGTTTTTT; CDR3aa: CASSETAGTPNTGELFF
len: 14; d_gene: NA; abundance: many; v_gene: TRBV7-2; j_gene: TRBJ1-1; CDR3nt: TGTGCCAGCAGCTTAGCGCACAGTACCGCTGAAGCTTTCTTT; CDR3aa: CASSLAHSTAEAFF
len: 12; d_gene: NA; abundance: few; v_gene: TRBV6-1; j_gene: TRBJ2-1; CDR3nt: TGTGCCAGCAGGGCTTGGGGGCAGGAGCAGTTCTTC; CDR3aa: CASRAWGQEQFF
len: 12; d_gene: NA; abundance: many; v_gene: TRBV7-6; j_gene: TRBJ2-4; CDR3nt: TGTGCCAGCAGCTCCCAAGAAAACATTCAGTACTTC; CDR3aa: CASSSQENIQYF
len: 15; d_gene: NA; abundance: NA; v_gene: TRBV2; j_gene: TRBJ2-2; CDR3nt: TGTGCCAGCAGTCCCGGGACATACAGAACCGGGGAGCTGTTTTTT; CDR3aa: CASSPGTYRTGELFF
len: 10; d_gene: NA; abundance: NA; v_gene: TRBV2; j_gene: TRBJ1-1; CDR3nt: TGTGCCAGCAGGGTGACTGAAGCTTTCTTT; CDR3aa: CASRVTEAFF
len: 18; d_gene: TRBD2; abundance: NA; v_gene: TRBV12-3/TRBV12-4; j_gene: TRBJ2-1; CDR3nt: TGTGCCAGCATCCTATCCCTCTCGAGCGGGAGCTCCTACAATGAGCAGTTCTTC; CDR3aa: CASILSLSSGSSYNEQFF
len: 13; d_gene: NA; abundance: few; v_gene: TRBV2; j_gene: TRBJ2-3; CDR3nt: TGTGCCAGCCAAGAAACTAGCACAGATACGCAGTATTTT; CDR3aa: CASQETSTDTQYF
len: 14; d_gene: NA; abundance: few; v_gene: TRBV20-1; j_gene: TRBJ1-4; CDR3nt: TGCAGTGCGAACGGGGAGCGGCCAGGTGAAAAACTGTTTTTT; CDR3aa: CSANGERPGEKLFF
len: 11; d_gene: NA; abundance: NA; v_gene: TRBV29-1; j_gene: TRBJ2-5; CDR3nt: TGCAGCGCCGCAGAAGGGGCGACCCAGTACTTC; CDR3aa: CSAAEGATQYF
len: 13; d_gene: NA; abundance: NA; v_gene: TRBV5-6; j_gene: TRBJ2-1; CDR3nt: TGTGCCAGCAGTAGACCGATCTACAATGAGCAGTTCTTC; CDR3aa: CASSRPIYNEQFF
len: 11; d_gene: TRBD1; abundance: few; v_gene: TRBV2; j_gene: TRBJ2-3; CDR3nt: TGTGTCTTACGCCTCGGGACAGGGCTGTATTTT; CDR3aa: CVLRLGTGLYF
len: 15; d_gene: NA; abundance: NA; v_gene: TRBV30; j_gene: TRBJ2-7; CDR3nt: TGTGCCTGGAGGAACGAACAGGGATACTCCTACGAGCAGTACTTC; CDR3aa: CAWRNEQGYSYEQYF
len: 16; d_gene: TRBD2; abundance: NA; v_gene: TRBV28; j_gene: TRBJ2-2; CDR3nt: TGTGCCAGCAGCTGGCCTAGCGGGGGGGCAACCGGGGAGCTGTTTTTT; CDR3aa: CASSWPSGGATGELFF
len: 15; d_gene: NA; abundance: NA; v_gene: TRBV20-1; j_gene: TRBJ2-3; CDR3nt: TGCAGTGCTAGAGATCGAGGGGGAAGCACAGATACGCAGTATTTT; CDR3aa: CSARDRGGSTDTQYF
len: 15; d_gene: TRBD1; abundance: few; v_gene: TRBV28; j_gene: TRBJ1-5; CDR3nt: TGTGCCAGCAGTTTTCCGTCAGGGGGCGATCAGCCCCAGCATTTT; CDR3aa: CASSFPSGGDQPQHF
len: 13; d_gene: TRBD1; abundance: few; v_gene: TRBV19; j_gene: TRBJ1-5; CDR3nt: TGTGCCAGCATGGACAGGAAGAATCAGCCCCAGCATTTT; CDR3aa: CASMDRKNQPQHF
len: 16; d_gene: NA; abundance: NA; v_gene: TRBV5-6; j_gene: TRBJ2-5; CDR3nt: TGTGCCAGCAGCTTCCTCGGGGACGGAGGGCAAGAGACCCAGTACTTC; CDR3aa: CASSFLGDGGQETQYF
len: 13; d_gene: NA; abundance: few; v_gene: TRBV7-3; j_gene: TRBJ1-1; CDR3nt: TGTGCCAGCAGCTTAAACTTTGACACTGAAGCTTTCTTT; CDR3aa: CASSLNFDTEAFF
len: 14; d_gene: TRBD1; abundance: NA; v_gene: TRBV7-9; j_gene: TRBJ1-4; CDR3nt: TGTGCCAGCAGCTTCCGACAGGGTAATGAAAAACTGTTTTTT; CDR3aa: CASSFRQGNEKLFF
len: 18; d_gene: NA; abundance: NA; v_gene: TRBV5-4; j_gene: TRBJ1-1; CDR3nt: TGTGCCAGCAGCTTGGCCTTAGTGCGGGGGCGCGGGGGCACTGAAGCTTTCTTT; CDR3aa: CASSLALVRGRGGTEAFF
len: 14; d_gene: NA; abundance: many; v_gene: TRBV7-2; j_gene: TRBJ1-6; CDR3nt: TGTGCCAGCAGCTTAATCTTCCAGGATTCACCCCTCCACTTT; CDR3aa: CASSLIFQDSPLHF
len: 15; d_gene: NA; abundance: NA; v_gene: TRBV30; j_gene: TRBJ1-5; CDR3nt: TGTGCCTGGAGTGAGGTCGCAGCTTACAATCAGCCCCAGCATTTT; CDR3aa: CAWSEVAAYNQPQHF